Below, 18 T cell receptor beta chains from the same sample are listed, as sequenced in a study of T cell responses to AZD1222 COVID-19 vaccine. Profiled with immunoSEQ multiplex PCR; TCRdb holds only in-frame clones, not every one. The sample includes 95,000 to 150,000 clones, about nine tenths of them seen just once. Sequenced here: peripheral blood, sampled 28 days after the second dose of the MenACWY control vaccine. These receptors were collected from an adult who received the MenACWY meningococcal vaccine as a control.

This clone was seen a handful of times. The genes are TRBV7-6 and TRBJ2-1, with 12 bases identical to TRBD2. The germline V gene encodes CDR1 SGHVS and CDR2 FNYEAQ. This CDR3 has 16 residues. V shed 1 base and J 6 bases; nucleotides not matched to a gene: 4. The CDR3 loop reads CASSLGLTSGSNEQFF. The CDR3 nucleotides read TGTGCCAGCAGCTTAGGTTTGACTAGCGGGAGCAATGAGCAGTTCTTC.

The J gene is TRBJ1-1, the V gene TRBV9, with TRBD1 as a possible D gene (6 bases). This CDR3 region has 14 residues. Trimming removed 4 bases from V and 2 bases from J, with 12 bases in between. The germline V gene has CDR1 SGDLS and CDR2 YYNGEE. CDR3 sequence reads: CASSLGTINTEAFF. CDR3 in DNA: TGTGCCAGCAGCCTAGGGACAATAAACACTGAAGCTTTCTTT.

The chain recombines TRBV6-4 with TRBJ2-5; a possible D gene is TRBD1 (6 bases). The V gene lost 5 bases and the J gene lost 2 bases, with 9 bases spanning the gap. Germline V CDR1 and CDR2: MRHNA, SNTAGT. The CDR3 contains 13 residues. The CDR3 region has the DNA TGTGCCAGCAGTCGACAGGCGCAAGAGACCCAGTACTTC. Its protein is CASSRQAQETQYF.

The chain carries TRBV4-2 and TRBJ2-3; 9 bases align to TRBD2. This CDR3 has 15 residues. The V gene's germline CDR1 is LGHNA and CDR2 YNFKEQ. Trimming at V came to 4 bases and at J to 4 bases, leaving 6 bases not matched to a gene. The CDR3 DNA follows: TGTGCCAGCAGCCTTGGGGTAGCGGGGGCAGATACGCAGTATTTT. Translation: CASSLGVAGADTQYF.

This clone was detected a few times. The chain uses TRBV18 and TRBJ1-3; D uncertain. The germline gives CDR1 KGHSH, CDR2 LQKENI. V shed 0 bases and J shed 1 base, with 4 bases lying between them. The CDR3 runs 14 residues. DNA of the CDR3: TGTGCCAGCTCACCACCGGTTTCTGGAAACACCATATATTTT. Protein sequence: CASSPPVSGNTIYF.

The CDR3 here is CASTKQVSLAGEETQYF. The DNA for the CDR3 is TGTGCCAGCACTAAACAAGTGTCGCTAGCGGGAGAAGAGACCCAGTACTTC. The chain has TRBV5-5 and TRBJ2-5; 10 bases map to TRBD2. Germline V gene data show CDR1 as SGHKS and CDR2 as YYEKEE (reference sequence). The CDR3 runs to 17 residues. Trimming took 6 bases from V and 3 from J; bases not matched to a gene: 14.

The chain combines TRBV24-1 with TRBJ2-2; 10 bases match TRBD2. The ends lost 9 bases at V and 7 bases at J; junction bases unmatched: 10. This CDR3 has 15 amino acids. Germline CDR1 reads KGHDR; CDR2 reads SFDVKD. CDR3 bases: TGTGCCACCTCACCCGCCGGGACTAGCGTCGGGGAGCTGTTTTTT. It encodes CATSPAGTSVGELFF.

Only one count was recorded for this clone. The chain employs TRBV15 and TRBJ1-5, with D perhaps TRBD1 (6 bases). The V and J ends lost 4 bases and 1 base respectively, with 11 bases between them. The CDR3 length is 15 residues. Germline assignment: CDR1 LNHNV and CDR2 YYDKDF (reference sequence). The CDR3 nucleotides read TGTGCCACCAGCACAGGGGAGAGGAGCAATCAGCCCCAGCATTTT. Protein: CATSTGERSNQPQHF.

The chain uses TRBV27 and TRBJ1-2; TRBD1 aligns across 7 bases. CDR1 is MNHEY, CDR2 SMNVEV, per germline (reference sequence). This CDR3 is 15 amino acids long. The V and J ends lost 6 bases and 0 bases, in that order; junction bases with no gene match: 7. The CDR3 coding sequence is TGTGCCAGCAGCTCCGGACAGGCCGCTAACTATGGCTACACCTTC. Translating it yields CASSSGQAANYGYTF.

The chain links TRBV7-9 to TRBJ2-5; 8 nucleotides align to TRBD2. Germline loops: CDR1 SEHNR, CDR2 FQNEAQ (reference sequence). Trimming at V came to 5 bases and at J to 4 bases, leaving 3 bases not matched to a gene. This CDR3 has 13 residues. CDR3 nucleotides: TGTGCCAGCAGCCCTCGGGGGGGAGAGACCCAGTACTTC. Its protein is CASSPRGGETQYF.

This clone has just a few counts. This rearrangement joins TRBV5-6 to TRBJ2-5; D remains unclear. Germline V gene sequence: CDR1 SGHDT, CDR2 YYEEEE. The length of the CDR3 is 13 residues. Deletions cut 4 bases from V and 4 bases from J, with 11 bases between. CDR3 sequence (DNA): TGTGCCAGCAGCGGGCCCCCCGGAGAGACCCAGTACTTC. Encoded protein: CASSGPPGETQYF. The full variable domain, in which reference TRBV5-6 and TRBJ2-5 provide the parts outside the CDR3, is DAGVTQSPTHLIKTRGQQVTLRCSPKSGHDTVSWYQQALGQGPQFIFQYYEEEERQRGNFPDRFSGHQFPNYSSELNVNALLLGDSALYLCASSGPPGETQYFGPGTRLLVL.

This clone was observed a single time. The gene calls are TRBV4-1 and TRBJ2-7; D unclear. V lost 0 bases and J lost 1, with 19 bases in between. CDR3 length: 18 residues. Germline V gives CDR1 MGHRA, CDR2 YSYEKL. CDR3 residues: CASSQDRVSATTSYEQYF. Written as DNA, the CDR3 is TGCGCCAGCAGCCAAGATCGGGTGTCGGCGACGACTTCCTACGAGCAGTACTTC.

The rearrangement uses TRBV28 and TRBJ2-7; D might be TRBD1 or TRBD2, each matching 5 bases. Trimming removed 4 bases at V and 2 bases at J, with 12 bases between. The germline V gene has CDR1 MDHEN and CDR2 SYDVKM. CDR3 length: 14 residues. The CDR3 sequence: CASSSRGDPYEQYV. DNA for the CDR3: TGTGCCAGCAGTTCTCGAGGGGACCCCTACGAGCAGTACGTC.

The rearrangement joins TRBV6-2 or TRBV6-3 to TRBJ2-7; possibly TRBD1 for D (5 bases). Trimming removed 5 bases from V and 4 bases from J, with 6 bases in between. The CDR3 runs 11 residues. In germline, CDR1 is MNHEY, CDR2 SVGEGT. CDR3 region: CASSDRYEQYV. CDR3 sequence (DNA): TGTGCCAGCAGTGACAGATACGAGCAGTACGTC.

The V and J genes are TRBV6-5 and TRBJ2-1; 7 nucleotides match TRBD2. CDR1 MNHEY and CDR2 SVGAGI come from the germline V gene. The CDR3 covers 15 residues. V lost 6 bases and J lost 0; bases outside the gene matches: 5. CDR3 loop: CASSRAGHSYNEQFF. DNA of the CDR3: TGTGCCAGCAGCCGAGCGGGGCACTCCTACAATGAGCAGTTCTTC.

This clone was seen only once. The rearrangement uses TRBV6-1 and TRBJ2-7; the match to TRBD2 covers 9 bases. Germline CDR1 reads MNHNS; CDR2 reads SASEGT. The CDR3 length is 15 residues. V lost 8 bases and J lost 3; bases outside the gene matches: 11. The chain's CDR3 is CASGTRREGLYEQYF. Here the CDR3 DNA reads TGTGCCAGCGGGACCAGGCGGGAGGGCCTCTACGAGCAGTACTTC.

The gene calls are TRBV7-9 and TRBJ1-4; D is perhaps TRBD1 (5 bases). Germline values: CDR1 SEHNR, CDR2 FQNEAQ (reference sequence). The CDR3 covers 15 residues. Trimming shortened V by 0 bases and J by 6 bases, and 11 bases separated the two germline ends. CDR3 DNA: TGTGCCAGCAGCTTAGCAAGCGGGGCGGATGAAAAACTGTTTTTT. Protein sequence: CASSLASGADEKLFF.

V is TRBV29-1 and J is TRBJ2-1; 10 bases are shared with TRBD1. This CDR3 is built from 17 residues. Germline CDR1 and CDR2: SQVTM and ANQGSEA. V trimming: 1 base; J trimming: 3 bases; junction bases outside the gene matches: 9. DNA for the CDR3: TGCAGCGTTGAAGGTGATATCGGGACAGGGGACTACAATGAGCAGTTCTTC. This encodes CSVEGDIGTGDYNEQFF.